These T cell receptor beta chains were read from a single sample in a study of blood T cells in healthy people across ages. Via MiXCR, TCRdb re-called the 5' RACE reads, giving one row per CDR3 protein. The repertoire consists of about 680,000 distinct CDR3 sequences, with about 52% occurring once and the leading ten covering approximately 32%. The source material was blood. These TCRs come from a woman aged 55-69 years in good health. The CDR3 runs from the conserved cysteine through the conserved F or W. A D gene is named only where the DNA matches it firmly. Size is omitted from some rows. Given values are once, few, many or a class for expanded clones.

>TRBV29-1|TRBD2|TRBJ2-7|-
CSVELAGELREQYF
TGCAGCGTTGAACTAGCGGGAGAACTCCGAGAGCAGTACTTC
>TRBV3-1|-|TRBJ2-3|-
CASSQELVDTQYF
TGTGCCAGCAGCCAAGAGTTGGTGGATACGCAGTATTTT
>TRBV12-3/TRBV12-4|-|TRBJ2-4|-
CASSLAEAREQYF
TGTGCCAGCAGTTTAGCGGAGGCGAGGGAGCAGTACTTC
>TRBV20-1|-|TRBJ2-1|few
CSARDDGSYNEQFF
TGCAGTGCTAGAGATGACGGGTCCTACAATGAGCAGTTCTTC
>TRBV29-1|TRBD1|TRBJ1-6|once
CGVRDSYNSPLHF
TGCGGCGTCCGGGACAGTTATAATTCACCCCTCCACTTT
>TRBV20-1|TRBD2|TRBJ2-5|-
CSARSREIQYF
TGCAGTGCTAGATCGCGGGAGATCCAGTACTTC
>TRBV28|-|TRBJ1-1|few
CASSSWGGVGNTEAFF
TGTGCCAGCAGTAGTTGGGGAGGGGTGGGGAACACTGAAGCTTTCTTT
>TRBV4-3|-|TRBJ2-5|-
CASSPGSGVGEQYF
TGCGCCAGCAGCCCAGGGTCCGGTGTGGGTGAGCAGTACTTC
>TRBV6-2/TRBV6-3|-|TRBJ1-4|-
CASSKDTTGRGYEKLFF
TGTGCCAGCAGCAAGGACACGACCGGGCGGGGATATGAAAAACTGTTTTTT
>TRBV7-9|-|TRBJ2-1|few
CASSLARTINEQFF
TGTGCCAGCAGCTTAGCCAGGACTATCAATGAGCAGTTCTTC
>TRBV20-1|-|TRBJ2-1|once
CSARTVSSYNEQFF
TGCAGTGCTAGAACCGTAAGCTCCTACAATGAGCAGTTCTTC
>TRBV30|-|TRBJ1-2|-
CAVQGTPLYGYTF
TGTGCCGTACAGGGAACGCCTCTATATGGCTACACCTTC
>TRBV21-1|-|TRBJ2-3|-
CASSKEGLAGNTDTQYF
TGTGCCAGCAGCAAAGAGGGACTAGCGGGGAACACAGATACGCAGTATTTT
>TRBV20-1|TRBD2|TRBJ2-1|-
CSASKASGGGSYNEQFF
TGCAGTGCAAGTAAAGCTAGCGGGGGTGGGTCCTACAATGAGCAGTTCTTC
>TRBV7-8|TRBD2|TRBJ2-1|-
CASSLQAGVRNEQFF
TGTGCCAGCAGCTTACAAGCGGGAGTCAGGAATGAGCAGTTCTTC
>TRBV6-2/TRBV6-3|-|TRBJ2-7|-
CASSMPTPTYEQYF
TGTGCCAGCAGTATGCCGACACCTACCTACGAGCAGTACTTC
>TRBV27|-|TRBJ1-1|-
CASSLSWAGTEAFF
TGTGCCAGCAGTTTATCATGGGCTGGCACTGAAGCTTTCTTT
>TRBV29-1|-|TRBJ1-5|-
CSVLRGFNQPQHF
TGCAGCGTTCTACGGGGGTTTAATCAGCCCCAGCATTTT
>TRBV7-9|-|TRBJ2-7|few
CASLGGSGQPYEQYF
TGTGCCAGCTTGGGGGGATCGGGACAGCCCTACGAGCAGTACTTC
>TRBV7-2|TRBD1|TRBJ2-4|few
CASSIRSGQGGIQYF
TGTGCCAGCAGCATTAGGTCGGGACAGGGAGGCATTCAGTACTTC
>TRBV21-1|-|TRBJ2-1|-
CASSKRLASWEQFF
TGTGCCAGCAGCAAGAGGCTAGCGTCGTGGGAGCAGTTCTTC
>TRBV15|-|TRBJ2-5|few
CATSRGGAQETQYF
TGTGCCACCAGCAGAGGCGGGGCACAAGAGACCCAGTACTTC
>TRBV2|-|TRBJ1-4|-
CASSRINEKLSF
TGTGCCAGCAGTAGGATAAATGAAAAACTGTCTTTT
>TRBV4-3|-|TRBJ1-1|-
CASSVRVATEAFF
TGCGCCAGCAGCGTTCGAGTTGCCACTGAAGCTTTCTTT
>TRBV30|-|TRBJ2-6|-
CAWMSGANVLTF
TGTGCCTGGATGTCTGGGGCCAACGTCCTGACTTTC
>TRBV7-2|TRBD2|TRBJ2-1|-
CASSSGLAGGWGYNEQFF
TGTGCCAGCAGCTCCGGACTAGCGGGAGGGTGGGGGTACAATGAGCAGTTCTTC
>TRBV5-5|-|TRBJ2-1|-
CASSLAPDVTYNEQFF
TGTGCCAGCAGCTTGGCCCCGGACGTAACTTACAATGAGCAGTTCTTC
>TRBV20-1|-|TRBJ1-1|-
CSAWDPPSDTEAFF
TGCAGTGCGTGGGACCCCCCATCGGACACTGAAGCTTTCTTT
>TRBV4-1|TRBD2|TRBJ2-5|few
CASSRILAGDQETQYF
TGCGCCAGCAGCCGAATACTAGCGGGAGACCAAGAGACCCAGTACTTC
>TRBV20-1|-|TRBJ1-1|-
CSARDGGRQMNTEAFF
TGCAGTGCTAGAGATGGGGGACGCCAGATGAACACTGAAGCTTTCTTT
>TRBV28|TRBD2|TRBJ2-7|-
CASSFGGGTKAYEQYF
TGTGCCAGCAGTTTTGGTGGGGGGACTAAAGCCTACGAGCAGTACTTC
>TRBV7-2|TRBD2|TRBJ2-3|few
CASSYRTSGTDTQYF
TGTGCCAGCAGCTATCGGACTAGCGGCACAGATACGCAGTATTTT
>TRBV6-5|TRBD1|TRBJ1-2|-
CASSVRDRGQYGYTF
TGTGCCAGCAGTGTCCGGGACAGGGGGCAGTATGGCTACACCTTC
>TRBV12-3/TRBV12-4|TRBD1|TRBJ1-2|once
CASSPNDRGNYGYTF
TGTGCCAGCAGTCCCAACGACAGGGGGAACTATGGCTACACCTTC
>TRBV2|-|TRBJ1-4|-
CASSERRPGLFF
TGTGCCAGCAGTGAAAGGCGACCTGGACTGTTTTTT
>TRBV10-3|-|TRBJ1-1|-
CAISESIGGEAFF
TGTGCCATCAGTGAGTCGATTGGGGGGGAGGCTTTCTTT
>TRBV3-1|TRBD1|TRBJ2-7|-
CASSRWDRENEQYF
TGTGCCAGCAGCCGATGGGACAGGGAGAACGAGCAGTACTTC
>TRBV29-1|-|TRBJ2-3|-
CSVAGSVSGATDTQYF
TGCAGCGTCGCCGGTTCCGTATCTGGGGCCACAGATACGCAGTATTTT
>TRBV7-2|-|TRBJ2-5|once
CASSLLSVYQETQYF
TGTGCCAGCAGCTTATTATCTGTGTACCAAGAGACCCAGTACTTC
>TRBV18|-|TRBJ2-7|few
CASSRGRTNSYEQYF
TGTGCCAGCTCAAGGGGACGTACGAATTCCTACGAGCAGTACTTC
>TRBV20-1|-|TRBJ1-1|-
CSARDPGEHVEAFF
TGCAGTGCTAGAGATCCAGGGGAGCACGTTGAAGCTTTCTTT
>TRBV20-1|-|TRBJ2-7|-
CSAPPRGHSYEQYF
TGCAGTGCTCCACCCCGGGGTCATTCCTACGAGCAGTACTTC
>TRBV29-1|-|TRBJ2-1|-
CGVELALQYNEQFF
TGCGGCGTTGAGCTGGCGCTCCAATACAATGAGCAGTTCTTC
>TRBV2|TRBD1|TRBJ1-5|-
CASSGETGHWSNQPQHF
TGTGCCAGCAGTGGGGAGACAGGGCATTGGAGCAATCAGCCCCAGCATTTT
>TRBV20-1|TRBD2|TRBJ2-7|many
CSARVVGRAYEQYF
TGCAGTGCTAGAGTTGTAGGGAGGGCCTACGAGCAGTACTTC
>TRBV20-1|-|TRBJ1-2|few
CSDFSYTF
TGCAGTGATTTTTCGTACACCTTC